These 22 T cell receptor beta chains share one sample of origin, sequenced in a study of blood T cell repertoires in COVID-19. Clones were sequenced by immunoSEQ multiplex PCR, and TCRdb holds only the in-frame ones, with some missing. The sample shows some 270,000 clones, 75% to 90% of them seen only once. The specimen was PBMCs or T cells enriched from blood (not recorded which). These receptors were collected from a young woman who had recovered from COVID-19.

This clone was counted between two and nine times. V is TRBV30 and J is TRBJ1-5; TRBD1 agrees at 11 bases. The CDR3 totals 13 residues. Germline assignment: CDR1 GTSNPN and CDR2 SVGIG (reference sequence). In nucleotides, the CDR3 is TGTGCTTCGGACAGGGGGCCCAATCAGCCCCAGCATTTT. Encoded protein: CASDRGPNQPQHF.

The V gene is TRBV13, the J gene TRBJ2-5; 7 bases line up with TRBD1. V shed 0 bases, J shed 4 bases, and the junction held 8 bases outside the gene matches. This CDR3 region has 16 residues. CDR1 and CDR2 from the germline V gene are PRHDT and FYEKMQ (reference sequence). CDR3 region: CASSLGTHRGPETQYF. The CDR3 DNA sequence: TGTGCCAGCAGCTTAGGGACCCACAGGGGCCCAGAGACCCAGTACTTC.

This chain uses TRBV7-9 with TRBJ1-1; 9 positions agree with TRBD1. Per the germline V gene, CDR1 is SEHNR and CDR2 is FQNEAQ (reference sequence). The CDR3 runs 17 residues. V lost 1 base to trimming and J lost 0 bases; unmatched junction nucleotides: 6. CDR3 nucleotides: TGTGCCAGCAGCTTAGGCCGGGACAGGGCCTTGAACACTGAAGCTTTCTTT. This encodes CASSLGRDRALNTEAFF.

The chain combines TRBV30 with TRBJ1-1; 7 nucleotides agree with TRBD1. Germline CDR1 reads GTSNPN; CDR2 reads SVGIG (reference sequence). The CDR3 consists of 14 residues. V lost 8 bases, J lost 2 bases, and 11 bases stayed unmatched. The CDR3, as DNA: TGTGCCCTGCAGGGGGTGGGAGGAAACACTGAAGCTTTCTTT. The encoded protein is CALQGVGGNTEAFF.

This chain uses TRBV27 with TRBJ2-7; the match to TRBD1 covers 7 bases. This CDR3 is 16 amino acids long. V dropped 4 bases and J dropped 1; count of bases not matched to a gene: 10. CDR1 and CDR2 (germline): MNHEY, SMNVEV (reference sequence). DNA for the CDR3: TGTGCCAGCAGTTCCACCGGGACAGCCAAATCCTACGAGCAGTACTTC. Residues: CASSSTGTAKSYEQYF.

This clone showed up just once. The V call is TRBV7-9, the J call TRBJ2-5, with 10 bases fitting TRBD1. The germline V gene encodes CDR1 SEHNR and CDR2 FQNEAQ (reference sequence). The CDR3 spans 15 residues. V shed 5 bases and J 5 bases; nucleotides not matched to a gene: 8. CDR3 amino acids: CASSPGTGVLETQYF. The CDR3 DNA sequence: TGTGCCAGCAGCCCCGGGACAGGGGTTCTGGAGACCCAGTACTTC.

This CDR3 is CASSLSPGLAGGHHFETQYF. CDR3 nucleotide sequence: TGTGCCAGCAGCCTATCACCGGGACTAGCGGGGGGGCATCATTTCGAGACCCAGTACTTC. V and J are TRBV3-1 (or the pseudogene TRBV3-2) and TRBJ2-5; TRBD2 matches at 16 bases. CDR3 length equals 20 residues. Trimming removed 4 bases from V and 5 bases from J; junction bases left unmatched: 16. The germline V gene encodes CDR1 LGHDT and CDR2 YNNKEL (reference sequence).

The DNA for the CDR3 is TGTGCCATCAGTGAGTCGTTTCGGCAGGACAATCAGCCCCAGCATTTT. As protein: CAISESFRQDNQPQHF. The gene calls are TRBV10-3 and TRBJ1-5; D is undetermined. V lost 0 bases, J lost 3 bases, and 12 bases lay in between. The CDR3 has 16 residues. Germline CDR1 is ENHRY and CDR2 is SYGVKD.

V and J are TRBV9 and TRBJ2-1, with 7 bases matching TRBD1. The junction had 18 bases not matched to a gene; V was cut back by 3 bases and J by 0 bases. CDR3 length equals 20 residues. Germline-derived CDR1 and CDR2 are SGDLS and YYNGEE. DNA for the CDR3: TGTGCCAGCAGCGCCCGTAGTGAAACCGGGACAGTTAGCTCCTACAATGAGCAGTTCTTC. Protein sequence: CASSARSETGTVSSYNEQFF.

V gene TRBV24-1 combines with J gene TRBJ1-1; D not resolved. This CDR3 is 15 amino acids long. The V end was cut by 3 bases, the J end by 3 bases, with 13 bases between. The germline V gene has CDR1 KGHDR and CDR2 SFDVKD. As DNA, the CDR3 is TGTGCCACCAGTGATCCTGGTACAGCAGACACTGAAGCTTTCTTT. Amino acid sequence: CATSDPGTADTEAFF.

The rearrangement uses TRBV18 and TRBJ2-3; 11 bases line up with TRBD2. The CDR3 runs 18 residues. After removal of 0 bases from V and 5 bases from J, the junction contained 10 bases not matched to a gene. The germline CDR1 and CDR2 sequences are KGHSH and LQKENI. The CDR3 protein is CASSPPRTSGSFKDTQYF. The CDR3 coding sequence is TGTGCCAGCTCACCACCGAGAACTAGCGGGAGCTTTAAAGATACGCAGTATTTT.

This clone was detected a few times. The J gene is TRBJ2-2, the V gene TRBV6-1; D remains unclear. The germline gives CDR1 MNHNS, CDR2 SASEGT. The CDR3 totals 14 residues. The germline V and J ends were trimmed by 0 bases and 3 bases, with 5 bases remaining between them. CDR3 DNA: TGTGCCAGCAGTGAAGCTAGATACACCGGGGAGCTGTTTTTT. Amino acids: CASSEARYTGELFF.

J is TRBJ2-3 and V is TRBV2; tentative D call: TRBD2 (5 bases). Trimming stripped 5 bases from V and 2 bases from J, with 17 bases between. Germline V gene sequence: CDR1 SNHLY, CDR2 FYNNEI. The CDR3 sequence is 16 residues long. CDR3 loop: CASSLPRRDITDTQYF. CDR3 sequence (DNA): TGTGCCAGCAGTCTACCGAGACGGGATATCACAGATACGCAGTATTTT. The full variable domain, its missing parts supplied by reference TRBV2 and TRBJ2-3, is EPEVTQTPSHQVTQMGQEVILRCVPISNHLYFYWYRQILGQKVEFLVSFYNNEISEKSEIFDDQFSVERPDGSNFTLKIRSTKLEDSAMYFCASSLPRRDITDTQYFGPGTRLTVL.

The chain uses TRBV28 and TRBJ2-7, with D possibly TRBD2 on 5 matching bases. Trimming removed 5 bases from V and 4 bases from J, with 9 bases in between. The germline CDR1 and CDR2 sequences are MDHEN and SYDVKM. The CDR3 is 12 amino acids. CDR3 nucleotide sequence: TGTGCCAGCAGTCCTAGAGGGTACGAGCAGTACTTC. Its translation: CASSPRGYEQYF.

The chain employs TRBV24-1 and TRBJ1-5; tentatively, D is TRBD1 (5 bases). From germline, CDR1 is KGHDR and CDR2 SFDVKD. The CDR3 is made up of 15 amino acids. V gave up 9 bases and J gave up 5 bases, with 19 bases separating them. For the CDR3, the DNA is TGTGCCACCGGCGGGGCCGGGCTGCGGGATCAGCCCCAGCATTTT. As protein: CATGGAGLRDQPQHF.

The chain joins TRBV19 to TRBJ1-4, with 7 bases identical to TRBD1. The junction had 10 bases not matched to a gene; V was cut back by 6 bases and J by 6 bases. This CDR3 is 15 amino acids long. Germline CDR1 and CDR2: LNHDA and SQIVND (reference sequence). CDR3: CASSSRTGYYEKLFF. The DNA of the CDR3 is TGTGCCAGTAGCTCCCGGACAGGTTATTATGAAAAACTGTTTTTT.

The chain joins TRBV7-6 to TRBJ2-5, with TRBD1 matching over 10 bases. CDR1 SGHVS and CDR2 FNYEAQ come from the germline V gene. The CDR3 contains 15 residues. V lost 6 bases, J lost 3 bases, and 7 bases stayed unmatched. The CDR3 DNA sequence: TGTGCCAGCAGTCGAGCCGGGACAGGGGAAGAGACCCAGTACTTC. Its protein product is CASSRAGTGEETQYF.

In its sample, this clone was seen a few times. The rearrangement uses TRBV11-3 and TRBJ2-2; 8 bases map to TRBD1. The CDR3 spans 15 residues. Germline V gene data show CDR1 as SGHNT and CDR2 as YENEEA. Germline trimming cut 5 bases from V and 4 bases from J; bases unmatched to any gene: 6. This CDR3 is CASSTSTGATGELFF. The DNA for the CDR3 is TGTGCCAGCAGCACCTCGACAGGGGCCACCGGGGAGCTGTTTTTT.

CDR3 region: CASSSTGGDSPLHF. CDR3 coding DNA: TGTGCCAGCAGTTCGACAGGGGGCGATTCACCCCTCCACTTT. The chain couples TRBV6-5 to TRBJ1-6; 10 bases align to TRBD1. V dropped 4 bases and J dropped 8; count of bases not matched to a gene: 2. The length of the CDR3 is 14 residues. Germline V gene lookup returns CDR1 MNHEY and CDR2 SVGAGI.

The chain links TRBV29-1 to TRBJ1-1; tentative D call: TRBD1 (5 bases). The germline V gene encodes CDR1 SQVTM and CDR2 ANQGSEA. CDR3 length: 12 residues. V lost 5 bases and J lost 5, with 12 bases in between. The CDR3 region is CSVITTGTEAFF. DNA for the CDR3: TGCAGCGTTATTACCACAGGTACTGAAGCTTTCTTT.

The rearrangement uses TRBV5-1 and TRBJ2-5, with D maybe TRBD1 (6 bases). Germline CDR1 reads SGHRS; CDR2 reads YFSETQ. This CDR3 comprises 13 residues. Between the trimmed V and J ends, which lost 5 bases and 10 bases, there was a span of 18 bases. The CDR3 region has the DNA TGCGCCAGCAGGGACAGCCATGGCATGGGCCAGTACTTC. It encodes CASRDSHGMGQYF. Variable domain in full (rest from reference TRBV5-1 and TRBJ2-5): KAGVTQTPRYLIKTRGQQVTLSCSPISGHRSVSWYQQTPGQGLQFLFEYFSETQRNKGNFPGRFSGRQFSNSRSEMNVSTLELGDSALYLCASRDSHGMGQYFGPGTRLLVL.

The V gene is TRBV5-1, the J gene TRBJ2-2; 7 nucleotides match TRBD1. This CDR3 has 16 amino acids. CDR1 is SGHRS, CDR2 YFSETQ, per germline. The V gene end was trimmed by 4 bases and the J gene end by 4 bases; junction bases not matched to a gene: 10. The CDR3 region has the DNA TGCGCCAGCAGCCATTTCGACAGGGTATCCACCGGGGAGCTGTTTTTT. It codes for CASSHFDRVSTGELFF.